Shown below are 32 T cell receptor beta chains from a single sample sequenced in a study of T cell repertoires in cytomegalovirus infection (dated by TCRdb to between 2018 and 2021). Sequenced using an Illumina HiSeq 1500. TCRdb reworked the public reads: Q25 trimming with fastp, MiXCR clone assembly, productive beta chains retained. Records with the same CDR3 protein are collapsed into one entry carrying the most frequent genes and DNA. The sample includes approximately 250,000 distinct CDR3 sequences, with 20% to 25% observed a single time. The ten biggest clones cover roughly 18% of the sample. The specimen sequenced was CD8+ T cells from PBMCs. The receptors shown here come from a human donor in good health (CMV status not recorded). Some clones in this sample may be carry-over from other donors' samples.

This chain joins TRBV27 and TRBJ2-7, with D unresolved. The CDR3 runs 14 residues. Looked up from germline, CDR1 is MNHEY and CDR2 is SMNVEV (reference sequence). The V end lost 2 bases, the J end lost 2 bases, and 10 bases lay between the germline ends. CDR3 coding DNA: TGTGCCAGCAGTTTAGGACGGACGACCTACGAGCAGTACTTC. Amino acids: CASSLGRTTYEQYF.

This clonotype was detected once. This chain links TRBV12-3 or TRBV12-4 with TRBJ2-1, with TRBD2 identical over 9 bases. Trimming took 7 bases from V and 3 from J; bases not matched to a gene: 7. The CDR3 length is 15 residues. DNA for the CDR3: TGTGCCAGCATTGGGCTAGCGGGGTTCTACAATGAGCAGTTCTTC. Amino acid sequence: CASIGLAGFYNEQFF.

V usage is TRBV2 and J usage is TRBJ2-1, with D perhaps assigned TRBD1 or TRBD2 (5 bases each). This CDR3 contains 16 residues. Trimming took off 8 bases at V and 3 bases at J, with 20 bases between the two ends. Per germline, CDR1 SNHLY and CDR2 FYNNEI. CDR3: CASPREEADSYNEQFF. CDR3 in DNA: TGTGCCAGCCCTAGAGAGGAGGCCGACAGCTACAATGAGCAGTTCTTC.

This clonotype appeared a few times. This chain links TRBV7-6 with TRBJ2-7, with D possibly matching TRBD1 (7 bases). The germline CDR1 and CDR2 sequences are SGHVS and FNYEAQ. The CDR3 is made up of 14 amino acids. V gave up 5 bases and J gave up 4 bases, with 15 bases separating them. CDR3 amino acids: CASSPRDSGYEQYF. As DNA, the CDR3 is TGTGCCAGCAGCCCACGGGACAGCGGGTACGAGCAGTACTTC.

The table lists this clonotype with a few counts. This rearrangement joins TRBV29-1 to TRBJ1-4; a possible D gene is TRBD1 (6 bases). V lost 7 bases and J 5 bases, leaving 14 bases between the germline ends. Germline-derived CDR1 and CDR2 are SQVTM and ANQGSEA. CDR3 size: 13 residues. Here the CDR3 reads CSAVTQGNEKLFF. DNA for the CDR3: TGCAGCGCCGTAACACAGGGAAATGAAAAACTGTTTTTT. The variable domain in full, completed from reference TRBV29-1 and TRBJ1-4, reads SAVISQKPSRDICQRGTSLTIQCQVDSQVTMMFWYRQQPGQSLTLIATANQGSEATYESGFVIDKFPISRPNLTFSTLTVSNMSPEDSSIYLCSAVTQGNEKLFFGSGTQLSVL.

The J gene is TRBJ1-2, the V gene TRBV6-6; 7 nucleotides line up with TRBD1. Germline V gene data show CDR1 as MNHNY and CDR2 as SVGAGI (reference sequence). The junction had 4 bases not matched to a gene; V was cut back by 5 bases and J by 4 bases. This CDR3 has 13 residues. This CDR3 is CASSTGDSYGYTF. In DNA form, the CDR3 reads TGTGCCAGCAGTACAGGGGATAGCTATGGCTACACCTTC.

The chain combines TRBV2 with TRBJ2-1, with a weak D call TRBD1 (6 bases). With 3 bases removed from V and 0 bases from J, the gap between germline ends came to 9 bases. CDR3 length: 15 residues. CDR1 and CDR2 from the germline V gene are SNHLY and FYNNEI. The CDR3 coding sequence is TGTGCCAGCAGTGACGTGGGGGCCTCCTACAATGAGCAGTTCTTC. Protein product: CASSDVGASYNEQFF.

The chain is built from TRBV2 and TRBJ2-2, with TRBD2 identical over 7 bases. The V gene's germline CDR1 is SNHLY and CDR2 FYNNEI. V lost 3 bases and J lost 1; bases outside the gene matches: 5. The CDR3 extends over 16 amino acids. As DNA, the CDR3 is TGTGCCAGCAGTGACAAGGCTAGCGGGAACACCGGGGAGCTGTTTTTT. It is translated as CASSDKASGNTGELFF.

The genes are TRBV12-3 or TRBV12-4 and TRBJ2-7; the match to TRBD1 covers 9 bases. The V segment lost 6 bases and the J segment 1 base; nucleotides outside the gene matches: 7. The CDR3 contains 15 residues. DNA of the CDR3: TGTGCCAGCAGGATAGACAGGGGGTTTTCCTACGAGCAGTACTTC. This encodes CASRIDRGFSYEQYF.

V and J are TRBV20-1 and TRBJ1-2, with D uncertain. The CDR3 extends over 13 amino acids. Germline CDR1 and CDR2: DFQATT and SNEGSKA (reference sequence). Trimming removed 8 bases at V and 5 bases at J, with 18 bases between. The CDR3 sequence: CSSQTPGYYGYTF. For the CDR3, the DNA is TGCAGTTCTCAAACTCCCGGGTATTATGGCTACACCTTC.

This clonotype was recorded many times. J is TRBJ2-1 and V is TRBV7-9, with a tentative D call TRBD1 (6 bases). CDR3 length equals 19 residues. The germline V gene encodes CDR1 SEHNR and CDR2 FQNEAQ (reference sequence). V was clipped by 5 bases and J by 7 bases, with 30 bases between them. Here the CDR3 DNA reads TGTGCCAGCAGCCCACAGGGAGCATACCGCATTGTAGAAGGGAATGAGCAGTTCTTC. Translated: CASSPQGAYRIVEGNEQFF.

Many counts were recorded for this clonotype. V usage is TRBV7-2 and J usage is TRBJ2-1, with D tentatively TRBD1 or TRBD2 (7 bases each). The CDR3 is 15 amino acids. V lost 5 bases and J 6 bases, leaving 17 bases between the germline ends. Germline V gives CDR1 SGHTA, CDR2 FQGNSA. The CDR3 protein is CASSHFRGDSNEQFF. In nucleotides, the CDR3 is TGTGCCAGCAGCCATTTCCGGGGGGACAGCAATGAGCAGTTCTTC.

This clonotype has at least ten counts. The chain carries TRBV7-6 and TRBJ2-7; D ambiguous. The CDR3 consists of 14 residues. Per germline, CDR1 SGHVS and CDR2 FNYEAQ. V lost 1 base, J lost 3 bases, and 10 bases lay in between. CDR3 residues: CASSLDVGNYEQYF. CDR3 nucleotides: TGTGCCAGCAGCTTAGATGTGGGGAACTACGAGCAGTACTTC. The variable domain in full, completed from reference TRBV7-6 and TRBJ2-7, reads GAGVSQSPRYKVTKRGQDVALRCDPISGHVSLYWYRQALGQGPEFLTYFNYEAQQDKSGLPNDRFSAERPEGSISTLTIQRTEQRDSAMYRCASSLDVGNYEQYFGPGTRLTVT.

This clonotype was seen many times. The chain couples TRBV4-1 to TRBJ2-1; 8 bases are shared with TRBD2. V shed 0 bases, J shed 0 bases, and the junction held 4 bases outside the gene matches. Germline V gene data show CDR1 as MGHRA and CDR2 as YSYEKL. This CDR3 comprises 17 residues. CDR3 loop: CASSQDSSGSSYNEQFF. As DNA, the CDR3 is TGCGCCAGCAGCCAAGATTCGAGCGGGAGCTCCTACAATGAGCAGTTCTTC.

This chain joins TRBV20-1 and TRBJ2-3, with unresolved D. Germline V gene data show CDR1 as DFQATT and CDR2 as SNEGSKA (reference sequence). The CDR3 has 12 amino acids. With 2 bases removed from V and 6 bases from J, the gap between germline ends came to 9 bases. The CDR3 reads CSARSALDTQYF. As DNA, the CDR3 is TGCAGTGCTAGATCGGCATTGGATACGCAGTATTTT.

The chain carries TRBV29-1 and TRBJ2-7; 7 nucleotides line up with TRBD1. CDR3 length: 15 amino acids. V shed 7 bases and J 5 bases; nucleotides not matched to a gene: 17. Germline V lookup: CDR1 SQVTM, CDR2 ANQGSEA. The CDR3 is CSAVLKGALINEQYF. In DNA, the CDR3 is TGCAGCGCGGTGCTTAAGGGGGCCCTTATAAACGAGCAGTACTTC.

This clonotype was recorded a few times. The CDR3 coding sequence is TGTGCCAGCAGCACCCGTGGCGGCACCGGGGAGCTGTTTTTT. This codes for CASSTRGGTGELFF. This sequence joins TRBV9 and TRBJ2-2; D gene ambiguous. V was clipped by 4 bases and J by 4 bases, with 11 bases between them. Germline V gene sequence: CDR1 SGDLS, CDR2 YYNGEE. The CDR3 is made up of 14 amino acids.

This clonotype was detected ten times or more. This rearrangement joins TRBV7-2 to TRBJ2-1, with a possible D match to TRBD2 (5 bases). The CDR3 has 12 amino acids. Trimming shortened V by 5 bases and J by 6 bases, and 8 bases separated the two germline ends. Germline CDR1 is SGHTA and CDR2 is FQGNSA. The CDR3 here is CASSHRGNEQFF. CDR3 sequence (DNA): TGTGCCAGCAGCCACCGGGGCAATGAGCAGTTCTTC.

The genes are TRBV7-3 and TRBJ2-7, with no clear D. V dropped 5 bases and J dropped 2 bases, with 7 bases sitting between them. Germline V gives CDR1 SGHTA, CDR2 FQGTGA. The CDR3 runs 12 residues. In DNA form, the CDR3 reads TGTGCCAGCAGCCCCTTCCCCTACGAGCAGTACTTC. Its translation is CASSPFPYEQYF.

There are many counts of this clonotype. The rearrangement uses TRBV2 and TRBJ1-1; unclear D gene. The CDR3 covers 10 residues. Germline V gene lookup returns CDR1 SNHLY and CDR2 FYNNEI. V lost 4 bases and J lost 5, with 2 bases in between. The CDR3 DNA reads TGTGCCAGCAGTGGGACTGAAGCTTTCTTT. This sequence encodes CASSGTEAFF.

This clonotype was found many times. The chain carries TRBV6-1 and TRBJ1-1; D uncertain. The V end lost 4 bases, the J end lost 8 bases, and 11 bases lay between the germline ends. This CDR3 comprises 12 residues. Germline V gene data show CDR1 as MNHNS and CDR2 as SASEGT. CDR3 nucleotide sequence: TGTGCCAGCAGTGTTCTGGAGCTAGAAGCTTTCTTT. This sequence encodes CASSVLELEAFF.

CDR3 DNA: TGTGCCAGCAGCTTAAGGCAGGAGGCGGTTTCACCCCTCCACTTT. The encoded protein is CASSLRQEAVSPLHF. The chain couples TRBV7-2 to TRBJ1-6, with D uncertain. The germline V gene encodes CDR1 SGHTA and CDR2 FQGNSA. The CDR3 runs 15 residues. The V gene lost 2 bases and the J gene lost 9 bases, with 14 bases spanning the gap.

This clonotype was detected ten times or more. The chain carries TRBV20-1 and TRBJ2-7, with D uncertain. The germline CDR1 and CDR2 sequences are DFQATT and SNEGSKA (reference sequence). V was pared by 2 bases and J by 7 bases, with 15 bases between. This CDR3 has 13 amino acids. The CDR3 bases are TGCAGTGCTAGACCAAAGATGGGCGTTGAGCAGTACTTC. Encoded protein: CSARPKMGVEQYF.

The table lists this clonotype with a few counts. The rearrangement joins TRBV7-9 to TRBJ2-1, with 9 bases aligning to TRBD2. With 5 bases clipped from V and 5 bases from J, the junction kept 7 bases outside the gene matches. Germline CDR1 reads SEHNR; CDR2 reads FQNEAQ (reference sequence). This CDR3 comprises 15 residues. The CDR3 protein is CASSLSGGFNNEQFF. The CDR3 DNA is TGTGCCAGCAGCCTTAGCGGGGGATTTAACAATGAGCAGTTCTTC.

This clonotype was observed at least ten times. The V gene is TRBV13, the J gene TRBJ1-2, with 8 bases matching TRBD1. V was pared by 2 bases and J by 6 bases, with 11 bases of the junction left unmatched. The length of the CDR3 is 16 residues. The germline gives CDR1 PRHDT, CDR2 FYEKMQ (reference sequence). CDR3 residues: CASSLQGARGYNGYTF. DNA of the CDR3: TGTGCCAGCAGCTTACAGGGGGCGAGAGGTTATAATGGCTACACCTTC.

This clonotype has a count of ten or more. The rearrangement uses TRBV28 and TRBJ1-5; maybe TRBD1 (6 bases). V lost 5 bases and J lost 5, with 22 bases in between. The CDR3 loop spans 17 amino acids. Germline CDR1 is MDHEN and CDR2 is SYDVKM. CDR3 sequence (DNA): TGTGCCAGCAGTACCACCATGGACAGTTGGCGCCATCAGCCCCAGCATTTT. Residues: CASSTTMDSWRHQPQHF.

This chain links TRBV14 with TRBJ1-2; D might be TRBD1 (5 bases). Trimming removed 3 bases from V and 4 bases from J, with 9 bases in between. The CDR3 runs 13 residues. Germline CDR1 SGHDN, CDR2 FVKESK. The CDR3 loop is CASSHGGGYGYTF. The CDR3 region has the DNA TGTGCCAGCAGCCACGGTGGGGGCTATGGCTACACCTTC.

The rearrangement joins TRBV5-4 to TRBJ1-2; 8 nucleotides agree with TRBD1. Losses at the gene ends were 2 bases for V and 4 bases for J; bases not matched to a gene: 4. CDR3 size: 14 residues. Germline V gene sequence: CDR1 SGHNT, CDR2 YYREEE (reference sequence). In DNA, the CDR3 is TGTGCCAGCAGCTTCCCACAGGGGGTCTATGGCTACACCTTC. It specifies CASSFPQGVYGYTF.

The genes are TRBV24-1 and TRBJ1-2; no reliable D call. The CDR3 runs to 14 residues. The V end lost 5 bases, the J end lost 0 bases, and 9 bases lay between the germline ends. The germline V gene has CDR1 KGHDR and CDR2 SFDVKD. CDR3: CATSGADTNYGYTF. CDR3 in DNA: TGTGCCACCAGTGGCGCCGATACTAACTATGGCTACACCTTC.

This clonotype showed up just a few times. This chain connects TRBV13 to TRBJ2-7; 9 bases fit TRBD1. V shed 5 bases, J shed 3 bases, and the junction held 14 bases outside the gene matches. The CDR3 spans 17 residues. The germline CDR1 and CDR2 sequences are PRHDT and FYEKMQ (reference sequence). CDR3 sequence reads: CASSPPPLRDRVYEQYF. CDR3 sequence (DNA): TGTGCCAGCAGCCCCCCCCCACTTCGGGACAGGGTCTACGAGCAGTACTTC.

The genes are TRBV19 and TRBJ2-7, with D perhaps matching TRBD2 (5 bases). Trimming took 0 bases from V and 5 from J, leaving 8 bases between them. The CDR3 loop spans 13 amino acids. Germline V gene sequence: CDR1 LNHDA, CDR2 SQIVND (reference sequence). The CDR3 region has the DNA TGTGCCAGTAGTATAGATCCCGGGAACGAGCAGTACTTC. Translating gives CASSIDPGNEQYF.

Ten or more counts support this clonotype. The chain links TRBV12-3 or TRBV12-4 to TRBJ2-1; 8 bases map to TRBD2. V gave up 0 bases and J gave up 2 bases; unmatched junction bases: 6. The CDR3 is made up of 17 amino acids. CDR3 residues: CASSLASRGAPYNEQFF. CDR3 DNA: TGTGCCAGCAGTTTAGCTTCGCGGGGGGCTCCCTACAATGAGCAGTTCTTC.